This T cell receptor beta chain was profiled in a study of T cell repertoires in cytomegalovirus infection. Regarding this clonotype: As yet, its antigen is unknown.

Using its own MiXCR run on the reads, TCRdb lists one record per CDR3 protein. The sample shows a few hundred thousand distinct CDR3 sequences, about 33% of them seen only once. V was clipped by 4 bases and J by 3 bases, with 9 bases between them. The germline V gene encodes CDR1 SQVTM and CDR2 ANQGSEA. The CDR3 consists of 12 residues. This receptor was obtained from a human donor in good health (CMV status not recorded). Some clones in this sample may be carry-over from other donors' samples. The starting material was cultured PBMCs, obtained from culture after CMV antigen stimulation. This chain joins TRBV29-1 and TRBJ1-2; D might be TRBD1 (5 bases). This CDR3 reads CSVGGPDYGYTF. CDR3 bases: TGCAGCGTTGGGGGACCGGACTATGGCTACACCTTC.